This entry describes one T cell receptor beta chain. The V gene's germline CDR1 is SGHRS and CDR2 YFSETQ. V dropped 0 bases and J dropped 6 bases, with 7 bases sitting between them. CDR3 length equals 13 residues. Healthy donors constituted the control group, matched for age and sex. TEMRA cells were enriched by FACS, while CD8+ and CD4+ T cells were obtained through a negative isolation that was performed magnetically. These data are taken from a study of CD8 T cells in Susac syndrome. RNA, at about 0.45 to 1 ug, was reverse transcribed with random hexamers. The CDR3 of TCR beta was amplified by immunoSEQ multiplex PCR across 54 Vbeta and 13 Jbeta. TCRdb re-derived calls from the immunoSEQ multiplex PCR reads in MiXCR, one entry per CDR3 protein. The table records 100,000 or so distinct CDR3 sequences, 80% to 95% of them present only once.

The gene calls are TRBV5-1 and TRBJ2-1, with D unclear. The sequencing sample was made of CD8+ T cells from PBMCs. This TCR was sampled from a human donor in good health. This chain's CDR3 is CASSLGPGNEQFF. CDR3 coding DNA: TGCGCCAGCAGCTTGGGGCCAGGCAATGAGCAGTTCTTC.